The 29 T cell receptor beta chains below come from one sample, sequenced in a study of blood T cells in healthy people across ages. Primers used in a second PCR of about 6 to 12 cycles were a sample-barcoded 5' primer and a J-beta primer mix. TCRdb re-called the 5' RACE reads with MiXCR, one entry per CDR3 protein. The sample lists 650,000 to 700,000 distinct CDR3 sequences; 32% were seen once. Sequenced input: blood. These receptors all stem from a woman older than 75 in good health.

Only a few counts were recorded for this clonotype. The rearrangement joins TRBV20-1 to TRBJ1-5; D unresolved. Trimming stripped 1 base from V and 1 base from J, with 8 bases between. CDR1 and CDR2 (germline): DFQATT, SNEGSKA (reference sequence). The CDR3 runs 14 residues. CDR3 region: CSARGSGSNQPQHF. The CDR3 bases are TGCAGTGCTAGAGGGTCGGGCAGCAATCAGCCCCAGCATTTT.

V is TRBV7-2 and J is TRBJ1-5; no definite D call. This CDR3 has 13 residues. Germline values: CDR1 SGHTA, CDR2 FQGNSA. Between the trimmed V and J ends, which lost 5 bases and 7 bases, there was a span of 12 bases. The CDR3 coding sequence is TGTGCCAGCAGCCTAGAGACGGGACAGCCCCAGCATTTT. Its protein is CASSLETGQPQHF.

This clonotype was found many times. The chain employs TRBV6-1 and TRBJ2-7; TRBD1 matches 9 bases. There are 15 residues in the CDR3. Unmatched junction bases numbered 6, after V lost 6 bases and J lost 0 bases. From germline, CDR1 is MNHNS and CDR2 SASEGT. CDR3 coding DNA: TGTGCCAGCAGCCTTGACAGGGGGACCTCCTACGAGCAGTACTTC. Its translation: CASSLDRGTSYEQYF.

The V call is TRBV7-9, the J call TRBJ1-5, with 7 bases aligning to TRBD1. CDR1 and CDR2 (germline): SEHNR, FQNEAQ (reference sequence). The CDR3 consists of 18 residues. The V and J ends lost 5 bases and 0 bases, in that order; junction bases with no gene match: 13. The CDR3 region is CASSKVETGRISNQPQHF. In DNA form, the CDR3 reads TGTGCCAGCAGCAAGGTCGAGACAGGGAGAATTAGCAATCAGCCCCAGCATTTT.

This clonotype was counted only a few times. The CDR3 protein is CASSPGLAGTDNEQFF. In nucleotides, the CDR3 is TGTGCCAGCTCACCAGGACTAGCGGGCACCGACAATGAGCAGTTCTTC. The chain recombines TRBV18 with TRBJ2-1; 11 nucleotides align to TRBD2. The CDR3 is made up of 16 amino acids. V was clipped by 2 bases and J by 5 bases; unmatched bases: 5. Germline CDR1 is KGHSH and CDR2 is LQKENI.

This sequence joins TRBV12-3 or TRBV12-4 and TRBJ2-3; no definite D call. Trimming removed 3 bases from V and 5 bases from J, with 12 bases in between. There are 14 residues in the CDR3. The CDR3: CASSFFSVGDTQYF. DNA of the CDR3: TGTGCCAGCAGTTTTTTCAGCGTTGGAGATACGCAGTATTTT.

Concerning this clonotype itself: This may come from a read error, since a much larger clone is one base off. Here the CDR3 DNA reads TGTGCCAGCAGCGTAGCTACCCCAAGGGGAAGCACAGATACGCAGTATTTT. It encodes CASSVATPRGSTDTQYF. The chain has TRBV9 and TRBJ2-3, with D tentatively TRBD1 (5 bases). CDR1 and CDR2 (germline): SGDLS, YYNGEE. V shed 0 bases and J shed 0 bases, with 14 bases lying between them. This CDR3 region has 17 residues.

The chain recombines TRBV5-6 with TRBJ2-1, with TRBD1 as a possible D gene (5 bases). There are 15 residues in the CDR3. Germline V gene sequence: CDR1 SGHDT, CDR2 YYEEEE. The ends were cut back, 0 bases at V and 7 bases at J, with 14 bases in the middle. The CDR3, as DNA: TGTGCCAGCAGCTTGGCCGTAAAAGGGGTAAATGAGCAGTTCTTC. Translated, it gives CASSLAVKGVNEQFF.

This clonotype occurred many times. V usage is TRBV27 and J usage is TRBJ1-2; 8 positions agree with TRBD1. This CDR3 is 13 amino acids long. V shed 3 bases, J shed 6 bases, and the junction held 3 bases outside the gene matches. The V gene's germline CDR1 is MNHEY and CDR2 SMNVEV (reference sequence). CDR3 in amino acids: CASSFAGGNGYTF. CDR3 in DNA: TGTGCCAGCAGTTTCGCAGGGGGCAATGGCTACACCTTC.

This clonotype was observed many times. The V call is TRBV5-8, the J call TRBJ1-5; D is undetermined. The CDR3 sequence is 12 residues long. Germline lookup yields CDR1 SGHTS and CDR2 YDEGEE. The ends were cut back, 1 base at V and 4 bases at J, with 3 bases in the middle. CDR3 in amino acids: CASSLLNQPQHF. The CDR3 bases are TGTGCCAGCAGCTTGTTAAATCAGCCCCAGCATTTT.

Regarding this clonotype: One base away lies a much larger clone, so this may be a sequencing read error. This chain joins TRBV7-3 and TRBJ2-7; D remains unclear. The CDR3 has 13 amino acids. Trimming removed 1 base from V and 7 bases from J, with 11 bases in between. The germline V gene encodes CDR1 SGHTA and CDR2 FQGTGA. The chain's CDR3 is CASSLNGYNEQYF. In DNA form, the CDR3 reads TGTGCCAGCAGCTTAAATGGATACAATGAGCAGTACTTC.

In its sample, this clonotype was seen many times. This chain uses TRBV7-9 with TRBJ2-7; D unclear. This CDR3 is built from 13 residues. Germline-derived CDR1 and CDR2 are SEHNR and FQNEAQ (reference sequence). V lost 4 bases and J 0 bases, leaving 7 bases between the germline ends. In DNA, the CDR3 is TGTGCCAGCAGCTCCCCCACCTCCTACGAGCAGTACTTC. This sequence encodes CASSSPTSYEQYF.

Only a few counts were recorded for this clonotype. V is TRBV30 and J is TRBJ1-5, with TRBD1 as a possible D gene (5 bases). V lost 1 base, J lost 6 bases, and 16 bases lay in between. The germline V gene has CDR1 GTSNPN and CDR2 SVGIG (reference sequence). The CDR3 runs 15 residues. CDR3 coding DNA: TGTGCCTGGAGTGGCGGGAGCCGGGGCAGTCAGCCCCAGCATTTT. Translation: CAWSGGSRGSQPQHF. The full variable domain, completed using reference TRBV30 and TRBJ1-5, is SQTIHQWPATLVQPVGSPLSLECTVEGTSNPNLYWYRQAAGRGLQLLFYSVGIGQISSEVPQNLSASRPQDRQFILSSKKLLLSDSGFYLCAWSGGSRGSQPQHFGDGTRLSIL.

The rearrangement joins TRBV7-3 to TRBJ2-3; maybe TRBD2 (5 bases). This CDR3 has 15 residues. V gave up 5 bases and J gave up 2 bases, with 14 bases separating them. Germline V gene sequence: CDR1 SGHTA, CDR2 FQGTGA. CDR3 in DNA: TGTGCCAGCAGCCCTATCGCGGGCGACACAGATACGCAGTATTTT. It translates to CASSPIAGDTDTQYF.

Of note for this clonotype: A much larger clone lies a single base off, so this may be a read error. This chain joins TRBV5-1 and TRBJ1-1, with TRBD1 matching 12 bases. The CDR3 has 15 amino acids. The V gene's germline CDR1 is SGHRS and CDR2 YFSETQ. Unmatched junction bases numbered 2, after V lost 4 bases and J lost 1 base. The CDR3 spells CASSMGQGANTEAFF. CDR3 bases: TGCGCCAGCAGCATGGGACAGGGGGCGAACACTGAAGCTTTCTTT.

The chain recombines TRBV10-3 with TRBJ2-5; tentatively, D is TRBD1 (5 bases). Germline loops: CDR1 ENHRY, CDR2 SYGVKD. This CDR3 comprises 14 residues. The V and J ends lost 8 bases and 4 bases respectively, with 17 bases between them. CDR3 DNA: TGTGCCATCGGGGCGGCCACAGACTCAGAGACCCAGTACTTC. Translation: CAIGAATDSETQYF.

Comments on this clonotype: With a much larger clone just one base away, this may be a read error. The V call is TRBV3-1, the J call TRBJ2-5; TRBD2 matches 9 bases. The CDR3 is 16 amino acids. V gave up 2 bases and J gave up 5 bases; unmatched junction bases: 9. Germline V gene lookup returns CDR1 LGHDT and CDR2 YNNKEL (reference sequence). CDR3: CASSQWGTSRGETQYF. The CDR3 DNA sequence: TGTGCCAGCAGCCAATGGGGGACTAGCAGGGGTGAGACCCAGTACTTC.

V gene TRBV20-1 combines with J gene TRBJ2-1, with D perhaps matching TRBD2 (6 bases). This CDR3 spans 11 amino acids. Germline assignment: CDR1 DFQATT and CDR2 SNEGSKA (reference sequence). With 6 bases removed from V and 5 bases from J, the gap between germline ends came to 8 bases. This chain's CDR3 is CSAGTHNEQFF. CDR3 DNA: TGCAGTGCCGGGACTCACAATGAGCAGTTCTTC.

This clonotype was seen repeatedly, ten times or more. The chain joins TRBV14 to TRBJ2-1; 7 bases map to TRBD1. This CDR3 is built from 16 residues. V dropped 5 bases and J dropped 7; count of bases not matched to a gene: 14. Germline V CDR1 and CDR2: SGHDN, FVKESK. For the CDR3, the DNA is TGTGCCAGCAGCGCACAGACAGGGATAGCCAGGAATGAGCAGTTCTTC. This translates into CASSAQTGIARNEQFF. Full variable domain (missing parts from reference TRBV14 and TRBJ2-1): EAGVTQFPSHSVIEKGQTVTLRCDPISGHDNLYWYRRVMGKEIKFLLHFVKESKQDESGMPNNRFLAERTGGTYSTLKVQPAELEDSGVYFCASSAQTGIARNEQFFGPGTRLTVL.

The chain has TRBV14 and TRBJ1-4; D unresolved. Germline CDR1 SGHDN, CDR2 FVKESK. V was trimmed by 2 bases and J by 8 bases, leaving 15 bases between them. The CDR3 runs to 15 residues. CDR3: CASSQRAQGREKLFF. The CDR3 coding sequence is TGTGCCAGCAGCCAACGGGCCCAAGGACGGGAAAAACTGTTTTTT.

This clonotype has more than one count but fewer than ten. The V call is TRBV14, the J call TRBJ2-7, with TRBD1 identical over 11 bases. Germline V lookup: CDR1 SGHDN, CDR2 FVKESK. This CDR3 contains 17 residues. V shed 4 bases and J 5 bases; nucleotides not matched to a gene: 13. For the CDR3, the DNA is TGTGCCAGCAGCCCATTCCATCTGGACAGGGGGCGCGACGAGCAGTACTTC. This sequence encodes CASSPFHLDRGRDEQYF.

V is TRBV5-1 and J is TRBJ1-1, with D unclear. The length of the CDR3 is 14 residues. Trimming cost V 2 bases and J 4 bases, with 12 bases left between them. CDR1 and CDR2 from the germline V gene are SGHRS and YFSETQ. The CDR3 bases are TGCGCCAGCAGCTTTGGGTTGGGGAGCACTGAAGCTTTCTTT. Translation: CASSFGLGSTEAFF.

The chain joins TRBV3-1 to TRBJ1-6; D is ambiguous. The CDR3 is 13 amino acids. CDR1 and CDR2 (germline): LGHDT, YNNKEL (reference sequence). The V end lost 1 base, the J end lost 10 bases, and 8 bases lay between the germline ends. The CDR3 DNA sequence: TGTGCCAGCAGCCAAGGGAGTAGCTCACCCCTCCACTTT. Translating gives CASSQGSSSPLHF.

The table lists this clonotype with many counts. The chain carries TRBV9 and TRBJ1-2, with D possibly matching TRBD1 (5 bases). The ends were cut back, 2 bases at V and 8 bases at J, with 16 bases in the middle. CDR3 length: 14 residues. Germline assignment: CDR1 SGDLS and CDR2 YYNGEE. CDR3 region: CASSVGVPAGGYTF. The CDR3 region has the DNA TGTGCCAGCAGCGTGGGGGTCCCCGCGGGGGGCTACACCTTC.

Concerning this clonotype itself: A single base separates this from a much larger clone, so it may be a read error. This rearrangement joins TRBV13 to TRBJ2-3; TRBD1 is a possible D gene (5 bases). The CDR3 spans 15 residues. Germline-derived CDR1 and CDR2 are PRHDT and FYEKMQ (reference sequence). The CDR3 DNA reads as TGTGTCAGCAGCTTCAGGGCTGGATCCACAGATACGCAGTATTTT. Protein product: CVSSFRAGSTDTQYF.

The rearrangement uses TRBV7-2 and TRBJ1-3, with 11 bases identical to TRBD1. J lost 4 bases, V lost 3 bases, and 8 bases had no gene match. This CDR3 contains 17 residues. Germline loops: CDR1 SGHTA, CDR2 FQGNSA. CDR3 protein: CASSLSGQGASGNTIYF. The DNA for the CDR3 is TGTGCCAGCAGCTTGTCTGGACAGGGGGCATCCGGAAACACCATATATTTT.

This clonotype was detected a few times. Just one base apart from a much larger clone, this may be a read error. The chain joins TRBV30 to TRBJ2-5; TRBD1 is a possible D gene (5 bases). The J call may be incorrect, as the DNA end agrees better with TRBJ2-1. Germline lookup yields CDR1 GTSNPN and CDR2 SVGIG (reference sequence). The CDR3 is 11 residues long. This chain's CDR3 is CAWRGQETQFF. CDR3 coding DNA: TGTGCCTGGAGGGGGCAAGAGACCCAGTTCTTC.

As concerns this clonotype: One junction end does not reproduce the germline sequence, and a read error may be involved. This chain connects TRBV20-1 to TRBJ2-3; possible D gene TRBD2, 5 bases. This CDR3 is built from 11 residues. Germline CDR1 and CDR2: DFQATT and SNEGSKA (reference sequence). CDR3 loop: CSAQVGDTRYF. The CDR3 DNA follows: TGCAGTGCCCAAGTGGGAGATACGCGGTATTTT.

This clonotype was observed once. It may be a read error: a sequence one base away is much more abundant. The V call is TRBV20-1, the J call TRBJ2-5, with 8 bases that match TRBD2. Germline values: CDR1 DFQATT, CDR2 SNEGSKA (reference sequence). The CDR3 covers 13 residues. With 8 bases clipped from V and 4 bases from J, the junction kept 9 bases outside the gene matches. The CDR3 nucleotides are TGCAGTACTAATTCACTAGCGGCAGAGACCCAGTACTTC. Translating gives CSTNSLAAETQYF.